This TCR beta chain was identified during a study of radiation and T cells in renal cell carcinoma. The assay was immunoSEQ multiplex PCR, and TCRdb's table has in-frame clones only and misses some. The sample lists about 78,000 clones; 80% to 90% were seen once. Specified time point: blood 4 weeks post-SBRT, at nephrectomy. Stated treatment: 15 Gy SBRT to primary tumor, nephrectomy 4 weeks later. Nephrectomy followed 15 Gy stereotactic body radiation by 4 weeks. Serial blood draws occurred at baseline and 2 and 4 weeks post-SBRT. V was clipped by 3 bases and J by 5 bases; unmatched bases: 4. The CDR3 is 14 residues long. The germline V gene encodes CDR1 KGHSH and CDR2 LQKENI.

The clonotype was recovered from a woman in her seventies with renal cell carcinoma. Sequenced here: blood, sampled from a patient whose treatment included radiotherapy and nephrectomy. The chain recombines TRBV18 with TRBJ1-1; 9 bases map to TRBD1. The CDR3 is CASSPGQGNTEAFF. CDR3 nucleotides: TGTGCCAGCTCACCGGGACAGGGTAATACTGAAGCTTTCTTT.